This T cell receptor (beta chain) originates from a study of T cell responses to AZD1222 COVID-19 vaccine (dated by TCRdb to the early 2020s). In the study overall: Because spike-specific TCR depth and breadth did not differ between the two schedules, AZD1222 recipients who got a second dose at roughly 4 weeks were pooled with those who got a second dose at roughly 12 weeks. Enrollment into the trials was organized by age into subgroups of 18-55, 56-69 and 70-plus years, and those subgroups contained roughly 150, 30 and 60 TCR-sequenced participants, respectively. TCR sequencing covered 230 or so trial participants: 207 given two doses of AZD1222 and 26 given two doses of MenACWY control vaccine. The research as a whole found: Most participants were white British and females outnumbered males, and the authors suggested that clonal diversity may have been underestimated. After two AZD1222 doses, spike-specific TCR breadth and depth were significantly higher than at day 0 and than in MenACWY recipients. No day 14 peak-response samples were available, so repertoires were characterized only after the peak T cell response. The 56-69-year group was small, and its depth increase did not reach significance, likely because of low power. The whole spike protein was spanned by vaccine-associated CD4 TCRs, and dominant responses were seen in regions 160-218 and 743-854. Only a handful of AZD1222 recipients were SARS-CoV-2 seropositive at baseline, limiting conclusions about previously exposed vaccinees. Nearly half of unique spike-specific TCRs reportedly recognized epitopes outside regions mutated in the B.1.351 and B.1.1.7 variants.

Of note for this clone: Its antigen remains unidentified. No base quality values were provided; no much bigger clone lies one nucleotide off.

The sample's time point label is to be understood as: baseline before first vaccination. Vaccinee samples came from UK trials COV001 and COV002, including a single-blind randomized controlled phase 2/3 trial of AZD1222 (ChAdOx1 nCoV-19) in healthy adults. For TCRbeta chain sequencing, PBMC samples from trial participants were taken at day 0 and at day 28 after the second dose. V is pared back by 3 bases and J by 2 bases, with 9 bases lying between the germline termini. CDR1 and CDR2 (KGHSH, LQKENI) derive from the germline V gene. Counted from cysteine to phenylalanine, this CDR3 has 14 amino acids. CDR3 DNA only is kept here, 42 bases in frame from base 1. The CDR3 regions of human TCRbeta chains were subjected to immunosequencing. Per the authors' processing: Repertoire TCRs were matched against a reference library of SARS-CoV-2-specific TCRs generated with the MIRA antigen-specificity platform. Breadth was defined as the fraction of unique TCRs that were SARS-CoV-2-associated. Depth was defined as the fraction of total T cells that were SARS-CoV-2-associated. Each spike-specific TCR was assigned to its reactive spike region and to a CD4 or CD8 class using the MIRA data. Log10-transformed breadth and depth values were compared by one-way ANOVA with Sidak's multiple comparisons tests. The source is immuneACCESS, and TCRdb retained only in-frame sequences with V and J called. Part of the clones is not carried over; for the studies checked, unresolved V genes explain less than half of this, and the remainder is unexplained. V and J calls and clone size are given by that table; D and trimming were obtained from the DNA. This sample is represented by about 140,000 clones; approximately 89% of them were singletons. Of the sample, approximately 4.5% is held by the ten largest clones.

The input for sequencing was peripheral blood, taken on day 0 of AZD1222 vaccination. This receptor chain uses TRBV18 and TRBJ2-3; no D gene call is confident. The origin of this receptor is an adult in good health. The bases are TGTGCCAGCTCACCCGACTTTATCACAGATACGCAGTATTTT. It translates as CASSPDFITDTQYF.